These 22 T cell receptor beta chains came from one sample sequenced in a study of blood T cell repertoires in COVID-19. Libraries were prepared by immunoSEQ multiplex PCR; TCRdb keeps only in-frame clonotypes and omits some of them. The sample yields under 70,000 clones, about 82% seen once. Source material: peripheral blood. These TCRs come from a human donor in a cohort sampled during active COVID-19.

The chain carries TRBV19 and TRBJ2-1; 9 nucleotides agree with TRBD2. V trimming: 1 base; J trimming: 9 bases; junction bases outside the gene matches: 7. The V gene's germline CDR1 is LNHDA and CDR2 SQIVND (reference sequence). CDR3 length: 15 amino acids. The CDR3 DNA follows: TGTGCCAGTAGTATAGCCTTAGGACTAGCGATTGAGCAGTTCTTC. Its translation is CASSIALGLAIEQFF.

The CDR3 loop reads CASKGLAGEYNEQFF. The DNA for the CDR3 is TGTGCCAGCAAAGGACTAGCGGGGGAATACAATGAGCAGTTCTTC. The V call is TRBV19, the J call TRBJ2-1; TRBD2 aligns across 13 bases. The CDR3 runs 15 residues. With 9 bases clipped from V and 4 bases from J, the junction kept 6 bases outside the gene matches. Looked up from germline, CDR1 is LNHDA and CDR2 is SQIVND (reference sequence).

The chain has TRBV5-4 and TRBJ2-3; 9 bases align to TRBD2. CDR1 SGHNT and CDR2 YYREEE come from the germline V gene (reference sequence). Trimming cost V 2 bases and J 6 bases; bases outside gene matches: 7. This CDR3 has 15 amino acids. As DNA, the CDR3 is TGTGCCAGCAGCTTCGGCGGGAGGGCCGGTGATACGCAGTATTTT. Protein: CASSFGGRAGDTQYF.

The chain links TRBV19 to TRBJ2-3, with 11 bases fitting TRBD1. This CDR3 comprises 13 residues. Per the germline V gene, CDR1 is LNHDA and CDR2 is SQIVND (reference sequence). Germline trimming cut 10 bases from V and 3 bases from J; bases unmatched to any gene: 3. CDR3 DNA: TGTGCCACTGGGGACAGGGGGACAGATACGCAGTATTTT. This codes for CATGDRGTDTQYF.

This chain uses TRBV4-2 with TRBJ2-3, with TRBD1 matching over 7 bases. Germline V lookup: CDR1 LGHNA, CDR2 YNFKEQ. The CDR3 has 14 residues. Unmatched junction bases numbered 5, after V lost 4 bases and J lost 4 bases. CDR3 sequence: CASSPGQDPDTQYF. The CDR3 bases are TGTGCCAGCAGCCCTGGACAGGATCCAGATACGCAGTATTTT.

The CDR3: CASSARTGTDTQYF. DNA for the CDR3: TGTGCCAGCAGCGCCCGGACAGGCACAGATACGCAGTATTTT. The chain couples TRBV9 to TRBJ2-3; possible D gene TRBD1, 6 bases. Germline CDR1 reads SGDLS; CDR2 reads YYNGEE. The ends were cut back, 3 bases at V and 1 base at J, with 9 bases in the middle. The CDR3 length is 14 residues.

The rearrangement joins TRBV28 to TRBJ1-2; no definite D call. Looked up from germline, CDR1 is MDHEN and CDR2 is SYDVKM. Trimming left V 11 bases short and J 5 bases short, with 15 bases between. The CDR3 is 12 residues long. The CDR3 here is CAYQEGTYGYTF. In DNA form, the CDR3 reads TGTGCCTACCAAGAGGGTACTTATGGCTACACCTTC.

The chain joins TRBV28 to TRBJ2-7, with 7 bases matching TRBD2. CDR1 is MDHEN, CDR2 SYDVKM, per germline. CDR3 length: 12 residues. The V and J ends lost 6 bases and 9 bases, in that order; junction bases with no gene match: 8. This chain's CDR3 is CASRSGVRGQYF. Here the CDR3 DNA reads TGTGCCAGCAGGAGCGGGGTACGTGGGCAGTACTTC.

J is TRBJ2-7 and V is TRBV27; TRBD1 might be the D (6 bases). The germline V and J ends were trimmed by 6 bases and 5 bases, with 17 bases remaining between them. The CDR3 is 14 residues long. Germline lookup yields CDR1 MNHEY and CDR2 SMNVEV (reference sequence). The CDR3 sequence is CASRSQGLVNEQYF. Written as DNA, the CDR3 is TGTGCCAGCAGGTCACAGGGTTTAGTCAACGAGCAGTACTTC.

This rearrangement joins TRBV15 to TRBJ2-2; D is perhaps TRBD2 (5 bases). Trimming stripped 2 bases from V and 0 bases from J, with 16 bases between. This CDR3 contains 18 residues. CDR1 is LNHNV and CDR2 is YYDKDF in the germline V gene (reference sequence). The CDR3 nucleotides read TGTGCCACCAGCAGAACTCGTCGGGGATTCTCGAACACCGGGGAGCTGTTTTTT. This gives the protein CATSRTRRGFSNTGELFF. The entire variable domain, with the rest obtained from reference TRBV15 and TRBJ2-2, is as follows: DAMVIQNPRYQVTQFGKPVTLSCSQTLNHNVMYWYQQKSSQAPKLLFHYYDKDFNNEADTPDNFQSRRPNTSFCFLDIRSPGLGDTAMYLCATSRTRRGFSNTGELFFGEGSRLTVL.

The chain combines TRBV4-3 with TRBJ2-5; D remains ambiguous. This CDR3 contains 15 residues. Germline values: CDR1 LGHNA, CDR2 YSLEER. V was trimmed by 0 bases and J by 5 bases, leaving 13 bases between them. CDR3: CASSQESERGETQYF. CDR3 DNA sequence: TGCGCCAGCAGCCAAGAATCAGAGCGTGGGGAGACCCAGTACTTC.

Here the CDR3 reads CAISPGQNYNEQFF. The CDR3 nucleotides are TGTGCCATCAGTCCGGGACAAAACTACAATGAGCAGTTCTTC. The chain has TRBV10-3 and TRBJ2-1; weak D call: TRBD1 (6 bases). This CDR3 is 14 amino acids long. Germline V gene sequence: CDR1 ENHRY, CDR2 SYGVKD. V was trimmed by 5 bases and J by 3 bases, leaving 11 bases between them.

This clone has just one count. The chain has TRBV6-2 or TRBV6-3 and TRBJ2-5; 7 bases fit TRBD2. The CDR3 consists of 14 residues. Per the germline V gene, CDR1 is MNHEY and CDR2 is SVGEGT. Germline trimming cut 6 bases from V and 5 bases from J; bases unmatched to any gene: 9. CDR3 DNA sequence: TGTGCCAGCAGCACCGGACTTAGCGGGGAGACCCAGTACTTC. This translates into CASSTGLSGETQYF.

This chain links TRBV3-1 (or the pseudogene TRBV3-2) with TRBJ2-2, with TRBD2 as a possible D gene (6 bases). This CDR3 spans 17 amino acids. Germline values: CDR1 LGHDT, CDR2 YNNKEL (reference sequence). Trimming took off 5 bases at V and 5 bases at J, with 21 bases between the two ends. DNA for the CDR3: TGTGCCAGCAGCTACTACCCGGGACTGCGAAAAACCGGGGAGCTGTTTTTT. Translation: CASSYYPGLRKTGELFF.

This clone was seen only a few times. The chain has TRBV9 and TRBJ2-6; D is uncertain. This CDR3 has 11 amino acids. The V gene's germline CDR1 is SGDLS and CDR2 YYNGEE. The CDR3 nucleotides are TGTTCAAGCCTGGGGGCCAACGTCCTGACTTTC. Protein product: CSSLGANVLTF. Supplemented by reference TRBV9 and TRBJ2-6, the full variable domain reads DSGVTQTPKHLITATGQRVTLRCSPRSGDLSVYWYQQSLDQGLQFLIQYYNGEERAKGNILERFSAQQFPDLHSELNLSSLELGDSALYFCSSLGANVLTFGAGSRLTVL.

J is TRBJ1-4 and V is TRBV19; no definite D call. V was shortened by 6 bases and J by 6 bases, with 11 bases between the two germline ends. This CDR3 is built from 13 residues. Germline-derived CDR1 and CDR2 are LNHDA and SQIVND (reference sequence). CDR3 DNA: TGTGCCAGTAGCCTCGACATTTATGAAAAACTGTTTTTT. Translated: CASSLDIYEKLFF.

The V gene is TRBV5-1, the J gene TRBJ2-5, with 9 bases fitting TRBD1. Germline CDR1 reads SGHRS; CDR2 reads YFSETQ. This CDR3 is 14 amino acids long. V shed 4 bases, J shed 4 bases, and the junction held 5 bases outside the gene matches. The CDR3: CASSPRTGVETQYF. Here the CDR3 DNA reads TGCGCCAGCAGCCCGAGGACAGGGGTAGAGACCCAGTACTTC.

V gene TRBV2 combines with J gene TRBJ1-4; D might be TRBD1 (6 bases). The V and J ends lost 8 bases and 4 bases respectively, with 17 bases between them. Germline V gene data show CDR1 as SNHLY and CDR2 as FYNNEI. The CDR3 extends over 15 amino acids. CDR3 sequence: CASGRDRWDNEKLFF. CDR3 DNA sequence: TGTGCCAGCGGGAGAGACAGGTGGGATAATGAAAAACTGTTTTTT.

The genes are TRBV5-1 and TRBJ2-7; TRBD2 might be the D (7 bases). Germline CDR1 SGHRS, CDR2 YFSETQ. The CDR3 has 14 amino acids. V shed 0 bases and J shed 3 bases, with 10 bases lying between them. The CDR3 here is CASSLAGGRYEQYF. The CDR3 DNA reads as TGCGCCAGCAGCTTGGCCGGGGGGCGCTACGAGCAGTACTTC.

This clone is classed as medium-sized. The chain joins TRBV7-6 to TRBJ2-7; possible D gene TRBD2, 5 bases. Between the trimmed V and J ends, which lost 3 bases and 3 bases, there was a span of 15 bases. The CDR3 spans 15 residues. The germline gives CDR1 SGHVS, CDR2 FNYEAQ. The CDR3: CASSLEVGRHYEQYF. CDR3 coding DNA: TGTGCCAGCAGCTTGGAGGTTGGCAGACACTACGAGCAGTACTTC.

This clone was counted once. The CDR3 sequence: CASSHGTVYGYTF. DNA of the CDR3: TGTGCCAGCAGCCACGGGACAGTTTATGGCTACACCTTC. The chain links TRBV12-3 or TRBV12-4 to TRBJ1-2; 7 bases are shared with TRBD1. The V and J ends lost 6 bases and 5 bases, in that order; junction bases with no gene match: 6. This CDR3 has 13 residues.

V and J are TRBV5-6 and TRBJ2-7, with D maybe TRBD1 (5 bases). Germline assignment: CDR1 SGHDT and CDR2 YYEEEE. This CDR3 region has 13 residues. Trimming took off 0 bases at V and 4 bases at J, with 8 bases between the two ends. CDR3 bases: TGTGCCAGCAGCTTGGTAGGACATTACGAGCAGTACTTC. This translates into CASSLVGHYEQYF.